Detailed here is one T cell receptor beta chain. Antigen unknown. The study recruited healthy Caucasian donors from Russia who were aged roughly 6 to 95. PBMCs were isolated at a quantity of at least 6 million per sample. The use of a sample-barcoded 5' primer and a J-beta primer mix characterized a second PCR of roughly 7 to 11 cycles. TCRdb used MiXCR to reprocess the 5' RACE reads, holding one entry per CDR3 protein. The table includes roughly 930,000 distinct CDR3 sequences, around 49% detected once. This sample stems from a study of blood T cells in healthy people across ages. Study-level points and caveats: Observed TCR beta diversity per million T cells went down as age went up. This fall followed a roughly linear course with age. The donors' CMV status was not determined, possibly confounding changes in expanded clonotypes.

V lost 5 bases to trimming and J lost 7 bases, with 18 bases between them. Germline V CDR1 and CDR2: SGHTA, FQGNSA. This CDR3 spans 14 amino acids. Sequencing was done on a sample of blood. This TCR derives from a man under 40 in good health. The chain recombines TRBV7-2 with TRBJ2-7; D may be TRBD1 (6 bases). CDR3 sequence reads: CASSLVSQGREQYF. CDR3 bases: TGTGCCAGCAGCCTCGTATCACAGGGTCGGGAGCAGTACTTC.